This T cell receptor (beta chain) is drawn from a study of cytomegalovirus exposure and HLA in healthy donors. Study-level points and caveats: Cytomegalovirus status was reportedly diagnosed by the classifier with high specificity and sensitivity. CMV serostatus stood as the only immune exposure information on hand. An observed cluster of highly shared sequence variants was recorded as a likely sequencing artifact.

This PCR relied on a set of 60 Vbeta primers and 13 Jbeta primers. Sequenced by immunoSEQ multiplex PCR; TCRdb stores in-frame clones only, minus some. The profile shows about 150,000 clones, approximately 80% of them singletons. Concerning this clone itself: Antigen specificity is unknown.

With V trimmed by 3 bases and J by 0 bases, 1 base remained unmatched. Germline CDR1 is SGHNT and CDR2 is YENEEA. This CDR3 has 16 amino acids. This TCR was sampled from a woman between 40 and 50 years old in good health and CMV-seropositive. The rearrangement joins TRBV11-3 to TRBJ2-5; 13 bases map to TRBD2. What was sequenced was PBMCs. CDR3 sequence (DNA): TGTGCCAGCAGCTTTGGACTAGCGGGGGACCAAGAGACCCAGTACTTC. Translated: CASSFGLAGDQETQYF.